The next 12 T cell receptor beta chains were all read from a single sample in a study of blood T cell repertoires in COVID-19. Assay: immunoSEQ multiplex PCR; the TCRdb copy retains only in-frame clones and omits some. Seen here are 180,000 or so clones, about 87% observed once, and the top ten hold around 2.5%. Sequenced input: peripheral blood. The receptors were sampled from a man aged 35 to 55 with active or convalescent COVID-19.

The chain employs TRBV9 and TRBJ1-5; no clear D gene. The germline gives CDR1 SGDLS, CDR2 YYNGEE. The CDR3 runs 14 residues. The V and J ends lost 0 bases and 6 bases respectively, with 10 bases between them. CDR3 region: CASSVAGDRQPQHF. DNA of the CDR3: TGTGCCAGCAGCGTAGCCGGGGATCGTCAGCCCCAGCATTTT.

This clone has just a few counts. The V call is TRBV5-1, the J call TRBJ1-2, with TRBD1 matching 9 bases. The CDR3 length is 15 residues. The trim removed 3 bases at V and 4 bases at J, leaving 7 bases unmatched. Germline V lookup: CDR1 SGHRS, CDR2 YFSETQ. The CDR3 sequence is CASSSIGTGSYGYTF. The DNA for the CDR3 is TGCGCCAGCAGCTCCATAGGGACAGGGAGCTATGGCTACACCTTC. Complete variable domain (other parts from reference TRBV5-1 and TRBJ1-2): KAGVTQTPRYLIKTRGQQVTLSCSPISGHRSVSWYQQTPGQGLQFLFEYFSETQRNKGNFPGRFSGRQFSNSRSEMNVSTLELGDSALYLCASSSIGTGSYGYTFGSGTRLTVV.

This rearrangement joins TRBV19 to TRBJ1-4; 8 bases map to TRBD1. With 5 bases clipped from V and 3 bases from J, the junction kept 2 bases outside the gene matches. The CDR3 covers 14 residues. Per germline, CDR1 LNHDA and CDR2 SQIVND (reference sequence). The CDR3 DNA is TGTGCCAGTAGTCCGGACAGGGCTAATGAAAAACTGTTTTTT. Its translation is CASSPDRANEKLFF. Full variable domain (outside the CDR3, taken from reference TRBV19 and TRBJ1-4): DGGITQSPKYLFRKEGQNVTLSCEQNLNHDAMYWYRQDPGQGLRLIYYSQIVNDFQKGDIAEGYSVSREKKESFPLTVTSAQKNPTAFYLCASSPDRANEKLFFGSGTQLSVL.

The V gene is TRBV3-1 (or the pseudogene TRBV3-2), the J gene TRBJ2-1, with 10 bases that match TRBD2. Germline V gives CDR1 LGHDT, CDR2 YNNKEL (reference sequence). V lost 2 bases and J lost 8; bases outside the gene matches: 9. The CDR3 sequence is 16 residues long. The CDR3 here is CASSQIAGGLRHEQFF. CDR3 bases: TGTGCCAGCAGCCAAATAGCGGGGGGCCTGCGGCATGAGCAGTTCTTC.

J is TRBJ1-2 and V is TRBV4-1; D remains unclear. The CDR3 is 13 amino acids. Trimming left V 1 base short and J 7 bases short, with 10 bases between. Germline V gene sequence: CDR1 MGHRA, CDR2 YSYEKL. This chain's CDR3 is CASSQAGYSGYTF. In DNA form, the CDR3 reads TGCGCCAGCAGCCAAGCTGGGTACAGTGGCTACACCTTC.

The chain has TRBV5-1 and TRBJ1-6; the match to TRBD1 covers 7 bases. The CDR3 totals 15 residues. The germline V gene has CDR1 SGHRS and CDR2 YFSETQ. V dropped 4 bases and J dropped 6; count of bases not matched to a gene: 7. CDR3 DNA sequence: TGCGCCAGCAGCAGATCAGGGGGTGGTAATTCACCCCTCCACTTT. Its protein product is CASSRSGGGNSPLHF.

The chain uses TRBV3-1 (or the pseudogene TRBV3-2) and TRBJ2-5; 10 nucleotides agree with TRBD1. CDR1 LGHDT and CDR2 YNNKEL come from the germline V gene (reference sequence). The CDR3 spans 16 residues. J lost 3 bases, V lost 2 bases, and 6 bases had no gene match. CDR3 in amino acids: CASSQPGGTGEETQYF. DNA for the CDR3: TGTGCCAGCAGCCAACCGGGGGGGACAGGGGAAGAGACCCAGTACTTC.

The CDR3 loop is CASSDGTGSLEQFF. The CDR3 DNA sequence: TGTGCCAGCAGCGATGGGACAGGCAGCCTTGAGCAGTTCTTC. V usage is TRBV7-2 and J usage is TRBJ2-1; 8 bases are shared with TRBD1. V was pared by 5 bases and J by 9 bases, with 9 bases of the junction left unmatched. This CDR3 spans 14 amino acids. Germline V gene lookup returns CDR1 SGHTA and CDR2 FQGNSA.

The chain couples TRBV30 to TRBJ2-5; the D is unclear. The CDR3 consists of 11 residues. CDR1 is GTSNPN and CDR2 is SVGIG in the germline V gene (reference sequence). V shed 2 bases and J shed 5 bases, with 6 bases lying between them. CDR3 DNA: TGTGCCTGGAGTCGGCGGGAGACCCAGTACTTC. It yields the protein CAWSRRETQYF.

The J gene is TRBJ2-2, the V gene TRBV5-1; weak D call: TRBD1 (5 bases). The CDR3 extends over 15 amino acids. Trimming removed 4 bases from V and 7 bases from J, with 17 bases in between. CDR1 SGHRS and CDR2 YFSETQ come from the germline V gene. Here the CDR3 DNA reads TGCGCCAGCAGCGACTCCCAGGGAAAGGTCGGGGAGCTGTTTTTT. It yields the protein CASSDSQGKVGELFF.

The chain employs TRBV30 and TRBJ1-5; weak D call: TRBD1 (6 bases). The V and J ends lost 1 base and 7 bases respectively, with 11 bases between them. CDR1 and CDR2 (germline): GTSNPN, SVGIG (reference sequence). The CDR3 is 13 amino acids. The CDR3 DNA follows: TGTGCCTGGAGTGCAGGGGTTTCCCAGCCCCAGCATTTT. Its protein is CAWSAGVSQPQHF. The variable domain in full, completed from reference TRBV30 and TRBJ1-5, reads SQTIHQWPATLVQPVGSPLSLECTVEGTSNPNLYWYRQAAGRGLQLLFYSVGIGQISSEVPQNLSASRPQDRQFILSSKKLLLSDSGFYLCAWSAGVSQPQHFGDGTRLSIL.

The V and J genes are TRBV6-6 and TRBJ1-2; 9 nucleotides line up with TRBD1. Trimming at V came to 5 bases and at J to 2 bases, leaving 12 bases not matched to a gene. Per the germline V gene, CDR1 is MNHNY and CDR2 is SVGAGI (reference sequence). The CDR3 has 17 amino acids. The CDR3 DNA follows: TGTGCCAGCAGTCCAACAGGGGGCGGGACGTTAAACTATGGCTACACCTTC. Residues: CASSPTGGGTLNYGYTF.